Listed here are 22 T cell receptor beta chains from one sample, sequenced in a study of cytomegalovirus exposure and HLA in healthy donors. The PCR employed 60 Vbeta primers together with 13 Jbeta primers. Repertoires were generated with immunoSEQ multiplex PCR, while TCRdb's copy carries only in-frame clones and drops some. There are around 190,000 clones in the sample; 70% to 90% occur only once, and 1.5% to 2% lies in the top ten. What was sequenced was PBMCs. Receptors were obtained from a woman younger than 35 in good health and CMV-seronegative.

The chain uses TRBV7-9 and TRBJ2-5, with D tentatively TRBD1 (5 bases). The V end lost 4 bases, the J end lost 0 bases, and 18 bases lay between the germline ends. The germline V gene has CDR1 SEHNR and CDR2 FQNEAQ (reference sequence). The CDR3 is 17 amino acids. As DNA, the CDR3 is TGTGCCAGCAGCTCCCCGGTGGGGCAGGGAAACCAAGAGACCCAGTACTTC. Protein: CASSSPVGQGNQETQYF.

The chain links TRBV27 to TRBJ2-3; the match to TRBD2 covers 11 bases. This CDR3 contains 16 residues. The germline V gene has CDR1 MNHEY and CDR2 SMNVEV (reference sequence). J was trimmed by 4 bases and V by 4 bases; bases with no gene match: 7. The CDR3 nucleotides are TGTGCCAGCAGTTCCCGACTAGCGGGGACTCCAGATACGCAGTATTTT. Its protein is CASSSRLAGTPDTQYF.

The chain is built from TRBV9 and TRBJ1-3; D not certain. CDR1 is SGDLS and CDR2 is YYNGEE in the germline V gene. The V and J ends lost 3 bases and 0 bases respectively, with 10 bases between them. The CDR3 covers 15 residues. The DNA for the CDR3 is TGTGCCAGCAGCGCCTCGGGAAGCTCTGGAAACACCATATATTTT. Its translation is CASSASGSSGNTIYF. Together with reference TRBV9 and TRBJ1-3, the CDR3 gives the full variable domain: DSGVTQTPKHLITATGQRVTLRCSPRSGDLSVYWYQQSLDQGLQFLIQYYNGEERAKGNILERFSAQQFPDLHSELNLSSLELGDSALYFCASSASGSSGNTIYFGEGSWLTVV.

In this sample, this clone turned up a few times. The chain has TRBV19 and TRBJ1-3, with D hard to call. From germline, CDR1 is LNHDA and CDR2 SQIVND (reference sequence). V was clipped by 5 bases and J by 7 bases, with 9 bases between them. The length of the CDR3 is 12 residues. CDR3 sequence (DNA): TGTGCCAGTAGTCGCCAGTGGAACACCATATATTTT. As protein: CASSRQWNTIYF.

The rearrangement links TRBV5-1 to TRBJ1-2, with D hard to call. The CDR3 loop spans 13 amino acids. V dropped 4 bases and J dropped 8 bases, with 15 bases sitting between them. The germline gives CDR1 SGHRS, CDR2 YFSETQ. CDR3 bases: TGCGCCAGCAGCCCCGACGGAGCCGGGGGCTACACCTTC. This gives the protein CASSPDGAGGYTF. Filled out from reference TRBV5-1 and TRBJ1-2, the complete variable domain reads KAGVTQTPRYLIKTRGQQVTLSCSPISGHRSVSWYQQTPGQGLQFLFEYFSETQRNKGNFPGRFSGRQFSNSRSEMNVSTLELGDSALYLCASSPDGAGGYTFGSGTRLTVV.

The chain is built from TRBV7-8 and TRBJ1-3, with a possible D match to TRBD1 (6 bases). Trimming cost V 5 bases and J 1 base, with 15 bases left between them. The CDR3 covers 16 residues. Germline lookup yields CDR1 SGHVS and CDR2 FQNEAQ. The CDR3 nucleotides read TGTGCCAGCAGCAGTCGGACAGCCAGGTCTGGAAACACCATATATTTT. Translated: CASSSRTARSGNTIYF.

The sample holds a few counts of this clone. CDR3 DNA: TGTGCCAGCGCCGGGGCGGGAGGCGAGCAGTACTTC. Translated: CASAGAGGEQYF. The chain recombines TRBV27 with TRBJ2-5; 8 bases fit TRBD2. The J call may be faulty, since TRBJ2-7 better matches the DNA end. This CDR3 region has 12 residues. The germline gives CDR1 MNHEY, CDR2 SMNVEV (reference sequence).

The chain employs TRBV11-3 and TRBJ2-1, with 8 nucleotides matching TRBD2. Looked up from germline, CDR1 is SGHNT and CDR2 is YENEEA. The ends lost 2 bases at V and 7 bases at J; junction bases unmatched: 1. There are 13 residues in the CDR3. CDR3 sequence (DNA): TGTGCCAGCAGCTTACAGCGGGGGAATGAGCAGTTCTTC. It encodes CASSLQRGNEQFF.

The chain carries TRBV9 and TRBJ2-1; 14 positions agree with TRBD2. The CDR3 runs 15 residues. Germline V lookup: CDR1 SGDLS, CDR2 YYNGEE. The trim removed 2 bases at V and 5 bases at J, leaving 0 bases unmatched. The CDR3 sequence is CASSVGLAGDNEQFF. The CDR3 DNA reads TGTGCCAGCAGCGTGGGACTAGCGGGAGACAATGAGCAGTTCTTC.

V is TRBV21-1 and J is TRBJ1-2. TRBV21-1 is a listed pseudogene. The CDR3 is 10 amino acids. The CDR3 here is CASKGGGYTF. As DNA, the CDR3 is TGTGCCAGCAAGGGGGGGGGCTACACCTTC.

The rearrangement joins TRBV28 to TRBJ1-6; 9 bases align to TRBD1. Germline CDR1 MDHEN, CDR2 SYDVKM. This CDR3 comprises 16 residues. V shed 2 bases and J 13 bases; nucleotides not matched to a gene: 12. Written as DNA, the CDR3 is TGTGCCAGCAGTTTACCCCCGGGACAGGGCGTAAAGCCCCTCCACTTT. The encoded protein is CASSLPPGQGVKPLHF.

The rearrangement joins TRBV6-6 to TRBJ2-7; 9 bases are shared with TRBD1. The germline gives CDR1 MNHNY, CDR2 SVGAGI (reference sequence). This CDR3 spans 15 amino acids. After removal of 7 bases from V and 0 bases from J, the junction contained 7 bases not matched to a gene. The CDR3 here is CASNQGQGLSYEQYF. The CDR3 nucleotides are TGTGCCAGCAACCAGGGACAGGGACTCTCCTACGAGCAGTACTTC.

This chain connects TRBV9 to TRBJ2-5; TRBD2 aligns across 8 bases. Germline CDR1 is SGDLS and CDR2 is YYNGEE. Germline trimming cut 4 bases from V and 4 bases from J; bases unmatched to any gene: 15. CDR3 size: 17 residues. CDR3 nucleotides: TGTGCCAGCAGCAGGGGGGGGAGCGGGAGAGTCGTAGAGACCCAGTACTTC. The encoded protein is CASSRGGSGRVVETQYF.

This chain links TRBV4-1 with TRBJ1-4; 9 bases are shared with TRBD1. The CDR3 totals 13 residues. Germline V gives CDR1 MGHRA, CDR2 YSYEKL. V shed 3 bases and J 8 bases; nucleotides not matched to a gene: 1. CDR3 protein: CASSQDRGEKLFF. In DNA, the CDR3 is TGCGCCAGCAGCCAGGACAGGGGCGAAAAACTGTTTTTT.

The gene calls are TRBV5-6 and TRBJ2-7; 8 bases align to TRBD2. The V gene end was trimmed by 3 bases and the J gene end by 3 bases; junction bases not matched to a gene: 17. CDR3 length equals 18 residues. The germline V gene encodes CDR1 SGHDT and CDR2 YYEEEE. CDR3 nucleotide sequence: TGTGCCAGCAGCTGGGGGGTTACGGGGGGGTCCGCTGGCTACGAGCAGTACTTC. It encodes CASSWGVTGGSAGYEQYF.

The V call is TRBV18, the J call TRBJ2-7, with TRBD2 matching over 8 bases. V dropped 6 bases and J dropped 4; count of bases not matched to a gene: 11. The CDR3 is made up of 15 amino acids. Germline CDR1 KGHSH, CDR2 LQKENI. CDR3 protein: CASSSNGRASYEQYF. The CDR3 nucleotides are TGTGCCAGCTCTTCAAACGGGAGGGCCTCTTACGAGCAGTACTTC.

The CDR3 spells CASSENFGGTSLSGANVLTF. In nucleotides, the CDR3 is TGTGCCAGCAGTGAAAACTTTGGGGGGACCTCTCTCTCTGGGGCCAACGTCCTGACTTTC. V is TRBV6-1 and J is TRBJ2-6; tentatively, D is TRBD2 (6 bases). Per germline, CDR1 MNHNS and CDR2 SASEGT. CDR3 length: 20 residues. The V gene lost 2 bases and the J gene lost 0 bases, with 20 bases spanning the gap.

This chain's CDR3 is CASSRGTGLNEKLFF. The DNA of the CDR3 is TGTGCCAGCAGCAGGGGGACAGGGCTTAATGAAAAACTGTTTTTT. V and J are TRBV7-2 and TRBJ1-4; the match to TRBD1 covers 9 bases. Germline CDR1 is SGHTA and CDR2 is FQGNSA. V lost 5 bases, J lost 4 bases, and 5 bases stayed unmatched. This CDR3 has 15 residues.

CDR3 coding DNA: TGTGCCAGCAGCTTATCGGGGGGAAGTAATTCACCCCTCCACTTT. Translation gives CASSLSGGSNSPLHF. V is TRBV7-6 and J is TRBJ1-6, with D tentatively TRBD1 (5 bases). Germline CDR1 is SGHVS and CDR2 is FNYEAQ. The CDR3 is 15 residues long. The V end was cut by 2 bases, the J end by 6 bases, with 11 bases between.

The rearrangement joins TRBV2 to TRBJ2-7; perhaps TRBD2 as D (5 bases). CDR3 size: 12 residues. The V end was cut by 1 base, the J end by 4 bases, with 5 bases between. Germline V gene data show CDR1 as SNHLY and CDR2 as FYNNEI. In nucleotides, the CDR3 is TGTGCCAGCAGTGAAGGGACTTACGAGCAGTACTTC. This translates into CASSEGTYEQYF.

The chain couples TRBV15 to TRBJ1-4; D may be TRBD1 (5 bases). V shed 8 bases and J shed 5 bases, with 12 bases lying between them. The germline gives CDR1 LNHNV, CDR2 YYDKDF (reference sequence). The CDR3 has 13 residues. The CDR3: CATQDKGNEKLFF. DNA for the CDR3: TGTGCCACCCAAGACAAGGGGAATGAAAAACTGTTTTTT.

The chain couples TRBV28 to TRBJ2-7; no reliable D call. CDR1 is MDHEN and CDR2 is SYDVKM in the germline V gene. V dropped 2 bases and J dropped 3 bases, with 8 bases sitting between them. This CDR3 has 13 amino acids. The CDR3 coding sequence is TGTGCCAGCAGTTTAGTCCAGATCTACGAGCAGTACTTC. Translation gives CASSLVQIYEQYF.